Each of the 27 T cell receptor beta chains below was sequenced from the same sample in a study of cytomegalovirus exposure and HLA in healthy donors. Primers: 60 Vbeta forward and 13 Jbeta reverse. Here immunoSEQ multiplex PCR was the method, and the copy in TCRdb shows in-frame clones only, minus some. The repertoire holds about 160,000 clones, around four fifths seen once, with about 0.98% in the top ten. The source material was PBMCs. Source of these receptors: a girl aged 2 to 10 in good health and CMV-seropositive.

J is TRBJ1-4 and V is TRBV18; perhaps TRBD1 as D (5 bases). The CDR3 consists of 16 residues. Trimming cost V 2 bases and J 4 bases, with 14 bases left between them. Germline V gene data show CDR1 as KGHSH and CDR2 as LQKENI. The CDR3 DNA reads TGTGCCAGCTCACCAGGGGATGGCAGGGTTAATGAAAAACTGTTTTTT. Amino acid sequence: CASSPGDGRVNEKLFF.

The gene calls are TRBV4-1 and TRBJ1-3; D gene unclear. Trimming removed 3 bases at V and 5 bases at J, with 20 bases between. Germline V gives CDR1 MGHRA, CDR2 YSYEKL. CDR3 length: 17 residues. In nucleotides, the CDR3 is TGCGCCAGCAGCCAGGGCGGGTTTGATAGCTACCGAAACACCATATATTTT. It specifies CASSQGGFDSYRNTIYF.

The chain joins TRBV10-3 to TRBJ2-5, with D hard to call. The CDR3 has 13 amino acids. CDR1 and CDR2 from the germline V gene are ENHRY and SYGVKD. Trimming left V 8 bases short and J 1 base short, with 11 bases between. CDR3 coding DNA: TGTGCCATCGGTCAGAGGTTCCAAGAGACCCAGTACTTC. It specifies CAIGQRFQETQYF.

This chain links TRBV30 with TRBJ2-2; possibly TRBD2 for D (5 bases). V was pared by 0 bases and J by 3 bases, with 8 bases between. Per the germline V gene, CDR1 is GTSNPN and CDR2 is SVGIG (reference sequence). The CDR3 consists of 14 residues. The CDR3 loop is CAWSVGVYTGELFF. The CDR3 DNA reads TGTGCCTGGAGTGTCGGGGTTTACACCGGGGAGCTGTTTTTT.

The genes are TRBV2 and TRBJ1-2; D perhaps matches TRBD1 (5 bases). The germline V and J ends were trimmed by 6 bases and 0 bases, with 11 bases remaining between them. The CDR3 consists of 14 residues. Germline CDR1 and CDR2: SNHLY and FYNNEI. The CDR3 coding sequence is TGTGCCAGCAGCCGACAGTTCCCTAACTATGGCTACACCTTC. Residues: CASSRQFPNYGYTF.

J is TRBJ1-5 and V is TRBV4-2; D is uncertain. Germline values: CDR1 LGHNA, CDR2 YNFKEQ. Trimming removed 0 bases at V and 0 bases at J, with 18 bases between. The CDR3 has 19 residues. This CDR3 reads CASSQDYLFGRYSNQPQHF. The CDR3 nucleotides read TGTGCCAGCAGCCAAGATTATTTGTTCGGGAGATATAGCAATCAGCCCCAGCATTTT.

This sequence joins TRBV6-1 and TRBJ1-5, with D uncertain. Germline V lookup: CDR1 MNHNS, CDR2 SASEGT. Trimming removed 7 bases at V and 0 bases at J, with 10 bases between. This CDR3 has 14 residues. The CDR3 DNA is TGTGCCAGCAAAGACTACCTTAGCAATCAGCCCCAGCATTTT. Its translation: CASKDYLSNQPQHF.

This chain links TRBV11-1 with TRBJ2-2; 9 bases align to TRBD2. The junction had 12 bases not matched to a gene; V was cut back by 5 bases and J by 2 bases. This CDR3 comprises 18 residues. Germline values: CDR1 SGHAT, CDR2 FQDESV (reference sequence). The CDR3 nucleotides are TGTGCCAGCAGCCCTCGGGCGGGGACTAGCCCTAACACCGGGGAGCTGTTTTTT. Protein product: CASSPRAGTSPNTGELFF.

The chain joins TRBV18 to TRBJ2-1; D possibly corresponds to TRBD1 (5 bases). Germline lookup yields CDR1 KGHSH and CDR2 LQKENI. Trimming shortened V by 0 bases and J by 13 bases, and 16 bases separated the two germline ends. The CDR3 is 14 residues long. DNA for the CDR3: TGTGCCAGCTCACCACCGAGTAAGCAGGGAAGACAGTTCTTC. Translating gives CASSPPSKQGRQFF.

There are a few counts of this clone. This chain links TRBV28 with TRBJ1-3; D uncertain. Trimming took 5 bases from V and 0 from J, leaving 17 bases between them. The CDR3 contains 17 residues. Germline V gene data show CDR1 as MDHEN and CDR2 as SYDVKM. CDR3 nucleotide sequence: TGTGCCAGCAGTCCGTGGCGGGCAGAAAGCTCTGGAAACACCATATATTTT. Translating it yields CASSPWRAESSGNTIYF. Full variable domain (remainder filled in from reference TRBV28 and TRBJ1-3): DVKVTQSSRYLVKRTGEKVFLECVQDMDHENMFWYRQDPGLGLRLIYFSYDVKMKEKGDIPEGYSVSREKKERFSLILESASTNQTSMYLCASSPWRAESSGNTIYFGEGSWLTVV.

The chain employs TRBV28 and TRBJ2-3, with D hard to call. V dropped 5 bases and J dropped 2 bases, with 14 bases sitting between them. The CDR3 sequence is 15 residues long. Germline CDR1 and CDR2: MDHEN and SYDVKM. In nucleotides, the CDR3 is TGTGCCAGCAGTCGTGTTACTTTTCTCACAGATACGCAGTATTTT. Residues: CASSRVTFLTDTQYF.

The table lists this clone with a few counts. Within the sample, other DNA sequences also encode this same CDR3. The chain has TRBV7-9 and TRBJ2-5; a weak D match, TRBD1 (5 bases). Germline V gene sequence: CDR1 SEHNR, CDR2 FQNEAQ (reference sequence). V was clipped by 3 bases and J by 1 base, with 6 bases between them. The CDR3 loop spans 13 amino acids. The DNA of the CDR3 is TGTGCCAGCAGCTTCGACAGCCAAGAGACCCAGTACTTC. It encodes CASSFDSQETQYF.

This clone was detected only once. The rearrangement links TRBV4-2 to TRBJ2-5, with D possibly TRBD2 on 6 matching bases. The CDR3 runs to 16 residues. Trimming cost V 0 bases and J 7 bases, with 18 bases left between them. Germline CDR1 is LGHNA and CDR2 is YNFKEQ. DNA of the CDR3: TGTGCCAGCAGCCAAGATATAGGGCTAGCGAGGGGGACCCAGTACTTC. Residues: CASSQDIGLARGTQYF.

The CDR3 region is CASSDGLAGYTGELFF. CDR3 sequence (DNA): TGTGCCAGCAGCGATGGACTAGCGGGATACACCGGGGAGCTGTTTTTT. The rearrangement uses TRBV9 and TRBJ2-2; TRBD2 aligns across 12 bases. Losses at the gene ends were 3 bases for V and 3 bases for J; bases not matched to a gene: 3. Germline-derived CDR1 and CDR2 are SGDLS and YYNGEE. This CDR3 spans 16 amino acids.

The chain combines TRBV10-2 with TRBJ2-5, with D hard to call. This CDR3 is built from 10 residues. V was pared by 7 bases and J by 5 bases, with 5 bases between. Germline CDR1 is WSHSY and CDR2 is SAAADI. The CDR3, as DNA: TGCGCCAGCATGAGGGAGACCCAGTACTTC. This encodes CASMRETQYF.

The chain combines TRBV15 with TRBJ2-3; D possibly corresponds to TRBD2 (7 bases). Per the germline V gene, CDR1 is LNHNV and CDR2 is YYDKDF (reference sequence). The CDR3 runs to 15 residues. Trimming removed 0 bases from V and 2 bases from J, with 9 bases in between. CDR3 coding DNA: TGTGCCACCAGCAGAGATCGGGGGGCCACAGATACGCAGTATTTT. It yields the protein CATSRDRGATDTQYF.

J is TRBJ1-2 and V is TRBV27, with D uncertain. This CDR3 contains 15 residues. Trimming cost V 6 bases and J 4 bases, with 18 bases left between them. Germline CDR1 MNHEY, CDR2 SMNVEV (reference sequence). CDR3 DNA sequence: TGTGCCAGCAGCCCAGTAGGAAAAAACAGCTATGGCTACACCTTC. As protein: CASSPVGKNSYGYTF.

This chain uses TRBV30 with TRBJ1-1, with TRBD1 as a possible D gene (5 bases). This CDR3 region has 13 residues. V lost 3 bases, J lost 2 bases, and 10 bases lay in between. Germline V gene data show CDR1 as GTSNPN and CDR2 as SVGIG (reference sequence). The CDR3 protein is CAWSLDSNTEAFF. CDR3 DNA sequence: TGTGCCTGGAGCCTCGACAGCAACACTGAAGCTTTCTTT.

The chain recombines TRBV19 with TRBJ2-3; 7 bases align to TRBD2. CDR3 length equals 15 residues. V lost 3 bases and J lost 0; bases outside the gene matches: 3. The germline V gene has CDR1 LNHDA and CDR2 SQIVND (reference sequence). The chain's CDR3 is CASSMLAASTDTQYF. Here the CDR3 DNA reads TGTGCCAGTAGTATGCTAGCGGCTAGCACAGATACGCAGTATTTT.

The CDR3 sequence: CASRRDRESVYGYTF. The CDR3 DNA reads TGTGCCAGCAGAAGGGACAGGGAATCGGTCTATGGCTACACCTTC. This chain joins TRBV6-5 and TRBJ1-2, with 9 bases aligning to TRBD1. The CDR3 extends over 15 amino acids. After removal of 6 bases from V and 4 bases from J, the junction contained 9 bases not matched to a gene. Germline CDR1 MNHEY, CDR2 SVGAGI.

This clone was detected only once. The V gene is TRBV4-1, the J gene TRBJ2-5; possible D gene TRBD1, 6 bases. The CDR3 totals 14 residues. With 1 base removed from V and 5 bases from J, the gap between germline ends came to 11 bases. From germline, CDR1 is MGHRA and CDR2 YSYEKL. The CDR3: CASSQVGAWETQYF. The CDR3 region has the DNA TGCGCCAGCAGCCAAGTGGGGGCGTGGGAGACCCAGTACTTC.

This clone was detected a few times. This sequence joins TRBV30 and TRBJ2-7, with D hard to call. V shed 0 bases and J shed 3 bases, with 6 bases lying between them. Germline V gene lookup returns CDR1 GTSNPN and CDR2 SVGIG (reference sequence). The CDR3 extends over 12 amino acids. This CDR3 is CAWSVRVYEQYF. The CDR3 DNA follows: TGTGCCTGGAGTGTTCGGGTCTACGAGCAGTACTTC.

This clone was found once. This rearrangement joins TRBV27 to TRBJ2-7; D is possibly TRBD1 (6 bases). The CDR3 has 15 amino acids. Germline V gene sequence: CDR1 MNHEY, CDR2 SMNVEV (reference sequence). With 4 bases removed from V and 0 bases from J, the gap between germline ends came to 13 bases. The CDR3 coding sequence is TGTGCCAGCAGTTCCTACAGGGAGAGCTCCTACGAGCAGTACTTC. Translating gives CASSSYRESSYEQYF.

The chain uses TRBV5-1 and TRBJ1-2; D perhaps matches TRBD1 (5 bases). Trimming pared 0 bases from V and 8 bases from J, leaving 14 bases between. The CDR3 runs 14 residues. The germline V gene has CDR1 SGHRS and CDR2 YFSETQ. The CDR3 reads CASSLGRGYEGYTF. CDR3 nucleotide sequence: TGCGCCAGCAGCTTGGGACGGGGGTATGAAGGCTACACCTTC.

The CDR3 sequence is CASSPRGGPDTQYF. The CDR3, as DNA: TGTGCCAGTAGCCCTCGGGGGGGCCCAGATACGCAGTATTTT. The chain uses TRBV19 and TRBJ2-3; TRBD2 aligns across 8 bases. With V trimmed by 6 bases and J by 4 bases, 6 bases remained unmatched. The germline gives CDR1 LNHDA, CDR2 SQIVND (reference sequence). The CDR3 has 14 residues.

DNA for the CDR3: TGTGCCAGCAGTTTAAGGACAGGGGCCTACAATGAGCAGTTCTTC. Amino acid sequence: CASSLRTGAYNEQFF. The chain uses TRBV28 and TRBJ2-1; 9 bases map to TRBD1. V lost 2 bases, J lost 2 bases, and 1 base stayed unmatched. This CDR3 region has 15 residues. Per the germline V gene, CDR1 is MDHEN and CDR2 is SYDVKM.

V and J are TRBV19 and TRBJ1-5; D ambiguous. Trimming left V 3 bases short and J 7 bases short, with 10 bases between. This CDR3 has 13 amino acids. The germline V gene has CDR1 LNHDA and CDR2 SQIVND (reference sequence). This chain's CDR3 is CASSIAGYQPQHF. The CDR3 DNA sequence: TGTGCCAGTAGTATCGCGGGGTACCAGCCCCAGCATTTT.